Each of the 2 T cell receptor beta chains below was sequenced from the same sample in a study of post-analysis software for immune sequencing data. Study conclusions and caveats: Among five TRBV segments more frequent in patients than controls were TRBV5-6, TRBV5-1 and TRBV20-1.

The authors incorporated unique molecular identifiers into the TCR beta cDNA libraries. TCRdb fed the PCR reads into MiXCR, producing one record per CDR3 protein. Among more than 450,000 distinct CDR3 sequences listed, approximately 31% were seen once. These receptors have no known antigen. Sample: blood. These receptors were obtained from a girl aged 2-17 years with multiple sclerosis.

The J gene is TRBJ2-3, the V gene TRBV4-1; D is uncertain. The V gene's germline CDR1 is MGHRA and CDR2 YSYEKL. Trimming removed 6 bases at V and 6 bases at J, with 16 bases between. The CDR3 totals 14 residues. In DNA, the CDR3 is TGCGCCAGCAGTCCAACGCAACCGAGGGATACGCAGTATTTT. Protein product: CASSPTQPRDTQYF.

The CDR3 here is CASSPSTGAGANVLTF. The CDR3 nucleotides are TGTGCCAGCAGCCCCTCGACAGGGGCTGGGGCCAACGTCCTGACTTTC. This chain uses TRBV7-3 with TRBJ2-6; 8 nucleotides align to TRBD1. The CDR3 covers 16 residues. With V trimmed by 5 bases and J by 2 bases, 5 bases remained unmatched. Germline V gene lookup returns CDR1 SGHTA and CDR2 FQGTGA. Looking up the rest from reference TRBV7-3 and TRBJ2-6 gives the full variable domain: GAGVSQTPSNKVTEKGKYVELRCDPISGHTALYWYRQSLGQGPEFLIYFQGTGAADDSGLPNDRFFAVRPEGSVSTLKIQRTERGDSAVYLCASSPSTGAGANVLTFGAGSRLTVL.